This TCR beta chain derives from a study of blood T cells in healthy people across ages. Combining a sample-barcoded 5' primer with a J-beta primer mix, a second PCR ran for about 6 to 11 cycles. TCRdb re-called the 5' RACE reads with MiXCR, one entry per CDR3 protein. The data show fewer than 2,000,000 distinct CDR3 sequences, about 39% seen once. Caucasian, healthy and from Russia, the donors were aged between about 6 and 90. CDR3 length: 15 amino acids. Per germline, CDR1 KGHSH and CDR2 LQKENI. Deletions cut 6 bases from V and 2 bases from J, with 16 bases between. The material sequenced was blood. The receptor's source is a human donor in good health. This sequence joins TRBV18 and TRBJ1-2; D remains ambiguous. DNA of the CDR3: TGTGCCAGCTCCCTAACAGACGGGGTAAACTATGGCTACACCTTC. This sequence encodes CASSLTDGVNYGYTF.